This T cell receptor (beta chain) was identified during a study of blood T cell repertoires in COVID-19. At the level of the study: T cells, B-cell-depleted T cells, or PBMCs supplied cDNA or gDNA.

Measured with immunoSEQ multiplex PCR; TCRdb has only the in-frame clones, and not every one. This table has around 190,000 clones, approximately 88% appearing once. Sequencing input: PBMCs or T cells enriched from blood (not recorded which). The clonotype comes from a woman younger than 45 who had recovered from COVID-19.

The CDR3 loop is CASSFDRGRGGSGPRNIQYF. The CDR3 DNA reads TGCGCCAGCAGCTTCGACAGGGGGCGCGGTGGTAGCGGGCCCAGAAACATTCAGTACTTC. This chain uses TRBV5-1 with TRBJ2-4, with TRBD1 identical over 10 bases. CDR3 length equals 20 residues. Unmatched junction bases numbered 20, after V lost 2 bases and J lost 6 bases. CDR1 is SGHRS and CDR2 is YFSETQ in the germline V gene.